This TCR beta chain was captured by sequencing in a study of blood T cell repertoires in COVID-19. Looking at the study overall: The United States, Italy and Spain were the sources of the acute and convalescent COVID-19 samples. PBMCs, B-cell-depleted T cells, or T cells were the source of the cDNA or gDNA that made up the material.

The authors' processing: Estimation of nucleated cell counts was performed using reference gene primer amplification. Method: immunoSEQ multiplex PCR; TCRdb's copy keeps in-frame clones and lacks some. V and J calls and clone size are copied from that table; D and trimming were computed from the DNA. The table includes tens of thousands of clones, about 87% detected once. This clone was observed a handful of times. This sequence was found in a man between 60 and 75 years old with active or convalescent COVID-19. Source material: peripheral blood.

The CDR3 sequence is CASRQGATDTQYF. The DNA for the CDR3 is TGTGCCAGCAGACAGGGGGCCACAGATACGCAGTATTTT. The chain links TRBV6-6 to TRBJ2-3, with TRBD1 matching 9 bases. Unmatched junction bases numbered 0, after V lost 6 bases and J lost 2 bases. The CDR3 consists of 13 residues. The V gene's germline CDR1 is MNHNY and CDR2 SVGAGI (reference sequence).